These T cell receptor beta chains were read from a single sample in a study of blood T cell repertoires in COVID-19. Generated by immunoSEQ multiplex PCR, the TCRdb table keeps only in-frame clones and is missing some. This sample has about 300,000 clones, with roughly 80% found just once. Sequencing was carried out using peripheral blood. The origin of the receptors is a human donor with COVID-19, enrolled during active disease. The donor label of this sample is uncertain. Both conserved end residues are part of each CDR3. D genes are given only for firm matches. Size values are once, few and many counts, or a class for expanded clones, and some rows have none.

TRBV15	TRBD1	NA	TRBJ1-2	CATSRGGTEANYGYTF	TGTGCCACCAGCAGAGGCGGGACAGAAGCTAACTATGGCTACACCTTC
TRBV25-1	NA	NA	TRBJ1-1	CASSEYRVDTEAFF	TGTGCCAGCAGTGAATACAGGGTGGACACTGAAGCTTTCTTT
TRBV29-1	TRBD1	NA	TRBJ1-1	CSVVATRTGLNTEAFF	TGCAGCGTTGTAGCCACTAGGACAGGGCTGAACACTGAAGCTTTCTTT
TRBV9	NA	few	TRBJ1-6	CASSRGLDNSPLHF	TGTGCCAGCAGCAGGGGTCTGGATAATTCACCCCTCCACTTT
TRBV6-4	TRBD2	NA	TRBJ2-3	CASSDSLAGHTDTQYF	TGTGCCAGCAGTGACTCACTAGCGGGCCATACAGATACGCAGTATTTT
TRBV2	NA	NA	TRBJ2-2	CASSEQGGGNTGELFF	TGTGCCAGCAGTGAACAGGGGGGAGGGAACACCGGGGAGCTGTTTTTT
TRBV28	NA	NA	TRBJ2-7	CASSRGVYEQYF	TGTGCCAGCAGCAGGGGAGTCTACGAGCAGTACTTC
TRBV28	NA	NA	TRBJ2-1	CASSSYNEQFF	TGTGCCAGCAGTTCTTACAATGAGCAGTTCTTC
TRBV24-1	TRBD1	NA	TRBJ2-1	CATSETGGRGSYNEQFF	TGTGCCACCAGTGAAACAGGGGGCCGGGGGTCCTACAATGAGCAGTTCTTC
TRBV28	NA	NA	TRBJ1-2	CASSFQGVSGYTF	TGTGCCAGCAGTTTCCAGGGTGTAAGTGGCTACACCTTC
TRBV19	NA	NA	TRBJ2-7	CASSKTRDFYEQYF	TGTGCCAGTAGCAAAACCAGGGATTTCTACGAGCAGTACTTC
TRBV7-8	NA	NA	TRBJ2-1	CASSPLFF	TGTGCCAGCAGCCCCCTTTTCTTC
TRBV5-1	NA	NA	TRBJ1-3	CASSLEAGNRNTIYF	TGCGCCAGCAGCTTGGAGGCAGGGAATCGAAACACCATATATTTT
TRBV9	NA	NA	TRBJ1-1	CASSDIAGTNTEAFF	TGTGCCAGCAGTGACATTGCGGGTACGAACACTGAAGCTTTCTTT
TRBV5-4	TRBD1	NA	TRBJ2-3	CASSRERDRYTDTQYF	TGTGCCAGCAGCCGCGAGAGGGACAGGTACACAGATACGCAGTATTTT
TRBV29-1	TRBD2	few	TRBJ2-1	CSFSGGGTYNEQFF	TGCAGCTTTAGCGGGGGGGGGACCTACAATGAGCAGTTCTTC
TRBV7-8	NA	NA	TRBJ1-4	CASSLVHPTNEKLFF	TGTGCCAGCAGCTTAGTACACCCAACTAATGAAAAACTGTTTTTT
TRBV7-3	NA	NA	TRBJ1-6	CASSRGKVYNSPLHF	TGTGCCAGCAGCCGGGGGAAAGTCTATAATTCACCCCTCCACTTT
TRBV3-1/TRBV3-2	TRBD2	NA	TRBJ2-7	CASSQDGTSVYEQYF	TGTGCCAGCAGCCAAGATGGGACTAGCGTCTACGAGCAGTACTTC
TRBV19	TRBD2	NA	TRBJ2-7	CASSIGLAGGISYEQYF	TGTGCCAGTAGTATCGGGCTAGCGGGAGGGATTTCCTACGAGCAGTACTTC
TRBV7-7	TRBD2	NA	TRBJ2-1	CASSRTSGMAGEQFF	TGTGCTAGCAGCCGGACTAGCGGGATGGCGGGTGAGCAGTTCTTC